This entry lists 19 T cell receptor beta chains sequenced from one sample in a study of blood T cell repertoires in COVID-19. Method: immunoSEQ multiplex PCR; TCRdb's copy keeps in-frame clones and lacks some. Of about 130,000 clones in the sample, about 74% are singletons; the top ten hold around 5.9%. Sequencing was carried out using peripheral blood. The source of these receptors is a man aged 55 to 69 with acute or convalescent COVID-19.

The rearrangement uses TRBV7-8 and TRBJ2-2; tentative D call: TRBD1 (6 bases). This CDR3 is 14 amino acids long. CDR1 SGHVS and CDR2 FQNEAQ come from the germline V gene. The germline V and J ends were trimmed by 4 bases and 7 bases, with 13 bases remaining between them. The CDR3 protein is CASSYSRTVGELFF. Here the CDR3 DNA reads TGTGCCAGCAGCTACTCAAGGACAGTCGGGGAGCTGTTTTTT.

The chain carries TRBV19 and TRBJ2-5, with D maybe TRBD2 (6 bases). The CDR3 totals 14 residues. The germline gives CDR1 LNHDA, CDR2 SQIVND (reference sequence). V was clipped by 5 bases and J by 7 bases, with 17 bases between them. The CDR3 here is CASSSRGLGWTQYF. For the CDR3, the DNA is TGTGCCAGTAGTTCACGGGGACTTGGGTGGACCCAGTACTTC. The full variable domain, with the rest looked up from reference TRBV19 and TRBJ2-5, is DGGITQSPKYLFRKEGQNVTLSCEQNLNHDAMYWYRQDPGQGLRLIYYSQIVNDFQKGDIAEGYSVSREKKESFPLTVTSAQKNPTAFYLCASSSRGLGWTQYFGPGTRLLVL.

The CDR3 reads CASQLEANTEAFF. In DNA form, the CDR3 reads TGTGCCAGCCAGCTAGAGGCGAACACTGAAGCTTTCTTT. This chain connects TRBV7-9 to TRBJ1-1, with unresolved D. Germline assignment: CDR1 SEHNR and CDR2 FQNEAQ (reference sequence). This CDR3 region has 13 residues. Trimming shortened V by 8 bases and J by 1 base, and 11 bases separated the two germline ends.

This clone was counted between two and nine times. The V call is TRBV5-1, the J call TRBJ1-1; TRBD1 agrees at 9 bases. Trimming took 1 base from V and 1 from J; bases not matched to a gene: 5. Germline CDR1 and CDR2: SGHRS and YFSETQ. The CDR3 runs 16 residues. CDR3 amino acids: CASSLTNRGPNTEAFF. CDR3 nucleotide sequence: TGCGCCAGCAGCTTGACGAACAGGGGGCCGAACACTGAAGCTTTCTTT.

The chain combines TRBV27 with TRBJ1-1; 8 nucleotides match TRBD1. The CDR3 is made up of 14 amino acids. The V segment lost 6 bases and the J segment 7 bases; nucleotides outside the gene matches: 10. Per the germline V gene, CDR1 is MNHEY and CDR2 is SMNVEV (reference sequence). CDR3 bases: TGTGCCAGCAGGACAGGGGCCGGGACGGGTGAAGCTTTCTTT. Encoded protein: CASRTGAGTGEAFF.

This clone was counted a single time. The chain recombines TRBV3-1 (or the pseudogene TRBV3-2) with TRBJ2-5, with 9 bases matching TRBD2. The ends lost 5 bases at V and 6 bases at J; junction bases unmatched: 10. Germline values: CDR1 LGHDT, CDR2 YNNKEL (reference sequence). The length of the CDR3 is 15 residues. In DNA form, the CDR3 reads TGTGCCAGCAGCAGACCCCAGCGGGAGGCTAAGACCCAGTACTTC. Protein product: CASSRPQREAKTQYF.

This clone appeared a single time. The chain uses TRBV27 and TRBJ2-2, with D unresolved. Per germline, CDR1 MNHEY and CDR2 SMNVEV (reference sequence). This CDR3 is built from 15 residues. V was shortened by 3 bases and J by 7 bases, with 15 bases between the two germline ends. The DNA of the CDR3 is TGTGCCAGCAGTTTTAGGAGCTCCCCGGTCGGGGAGCTGTTTTTT. As protein: CASSFRSSPVGELFF.

The DNA for the CDR3 is TGTGCCACCAGTGATACCGGACAGGGCCTCTCTGGGGCCAACGTCCTGACTTTC. It translates to CATSDTGQGLSGANVLTF. The chain couples TRBV24-1 to TRBJ2-6; 8 nucleotides match TRBD1. This CDR3 has 18 residues. Looked up from germline, CDR1 is KGHDR and CDR2 is SFDVKD. V shed 3 bases and J 0 bases; nucleotides not matched to a gene: 6.

The V call is TRBV29-1, the J call TRBJ1-2; 7 positions agree with TRBD1. The germline gives CDR1 SQVTM, CDR2 ANQGSEA. The CDR3 runs 14 residues. The junction had 12 bases not matched to a gene; V was cut back by 7 bases and J by 4 bases. The CDR3 loop is CSARGAGISYGYTF. CDR3 bases: TGCAGCGCCAGGGGGGCAGGGATCAGCTATGGCTACACCTTC.

This clone showed up just a few times. J is TRBJ2-7 and V is TRBV10-2; 10 bases agree with TRBD1. From germline, CDR1 is WSHSY and CDR2 SAAADI. The CDR3 is 15 amino acids. Losses at the gene ends were 6 bases for V and 5 bases for J; bases not matched to a gene: 10. CDR3: CASRPSDRGRNEQYF. In DNA form, the CDR3 reads TGCGCCAGCAGACCCAGCGACAGGGGGCGAAACGAGCAGTACTTC.

The chain joins TRBV24-1 to TRBJ1-1, with TRBD1 matching 10 bases. V shed 4 bases, J shed 6 bases, and the junction held 7 bases outside the gene matches. Looked up from germline, CDR1 is KGHDR and CDR2 is SFDVKD. This CDR3 region has 15 residues. CDR3 sequence: CATSESRQGAAEAFF. The CDR3 bases are TGTGCCACCAGTGAATCTCGACAGGGGGCAGCTGAAGCTTTCTTT.

V usage is TRBV27 and J usage is TRBJ1-2; TRBD1 aligns across 8 bases. J lost 2 bases, V lost 6 bases, and 8 bases had no gene match. The CDR3 covers 15 residues. Germline CDR1 reads MNHEY; CDR2 reads SMNVEV (reference sequence). The CDR3 region has the DNA TGTGCCAGCAGACTGACAGGGGCGGGAAACTATGGCTACACCTTC. It yields the protein CASRLTGAGNYGYTF.

The chain couples TRBV27 to TRBJ2-1; 10 nucleotides align to TRBD1. The V gene end was trimmed by 5 bases and the J gene end by 2 bases; junction bases not matched to a gene: 6. Germline CDR1 MNHEY, CDR2 SMNVEV (reference sequence). The CDR3 length is 16 residues. The CDR3 region is CASSHDRGLTYNEQFF. The DNA for the CDR3 is TGTGCCAGCAGTCATGACAGGGGGCTAACCTACAATGAGCAGTTCTTC.

The V call is TRBV28, the J call TRBJ1-2, with 7 bases lining up with TRBD1. The V segment lost 5 bases and the J segment 7 bases; nucleotides outside the gene matches: 4. CDR3 length equals 12 residues. CDR1 is MDHEN, CDR2 SYDVKM, per germline. CDR3 sequence (DNA): TGTGCCAGCAGTGGACAGGTCGGTGGCTACACCTTC. Residues: CASSGQVGGYTF.

The V call is TRBV6-5, the J call TRBJ2-1, with D possibly TRBD2 on 5 matching bases. The CDR3 runs 14 residues. Germline assignment: CDR1 MNHEY and CDR2 SVGAGI. Deletions cut 8 bases from V and 5 bases from J, with 16 bases between. The CDR3 nucleotides are TGTGCCAGCCATAGCGACCGACCCCACAATGAGCAGTTCTTC. As protein: CASHSDRPHNEQFF.

This clone came up a few times. The chain has TRBV27 and TRBJ1-2; 9 bases agree with TRBD1. V was clipped by 5 bases and J by 9 bases; unmatched bases: 13. The CDR3 consists of 15 residues. The germline gives CDR1 MNHEY, CDR2 SMNVEV (reference sequence). CDR3 loop: CASSTGTGMLYRYTF. The DNA for the CDR3 is TGTGCCAGCAGTACCGGGACAGGGATGCTTTATCGCTACACCTTC.

A word on this clone: With a much larger clone just one base away, this may be a read error. The V and J genes are TRBV28 and TRBJ1-1; D not resolved. Trimming left V 3 bases short and J 1 base short, with 6 bases between. The CDR3 covers 13 residues. Looked up from germline, CDR1 is MDHEN and CDR2 is SYDVKM. The CDR3 reads CASSFNRNTEAFF. For the CDR3, the DNA is TGTGCCAGCAGTTTCAACAGGAACACTGAAGCTTTCTTT.

This clone was picked up many times. This chain connects TRBV27 to TRBJ2-1, with D perhaps matching TRBD2 (6 bases). V was trimmed by 5 bases and J by 3 bases, leaving 14 bases between them. The CDR3 is made up of 15 amino acids. Germline values: CDR1 MNHEY, CDR2 SMNVEV (reference sequence). CDR3: CASSLATSGYNEQFF. The CDR3 coding sequence is TGTGCCAGCAGTCTCGCGACTAGTGGCTACAATGAGCAGTTCTTC.

This CDR3 reads CASSLASGGAFF. The DNA for the CDR3 is TGTGCCAGCAGCTTAGCGTCGGGGGGGGCTTTCTTT. This chain connects TRBV11-1 to TRBJ1-1; TRBD1 is a possible D gene (5 bases). The V and J ends lost 0 bases and 11 bases respectively, with 10 bases between them. The CDR3 sequence is 12 residues long. CDR1 SGHAT and CDR2 FQDESV come from the germline V gene (reference sequence). Combining the CDR3 with reference TRBV11-1 and TRBJ1-1 gives the whole variable domain EAEVAQSPRYKITEKSQAVAFWCDPISGHATLYWYRQILGQGPELLVQFQDESVVDDSQLPKDRFSAERLKGVDSTLKIQPAELGDSAMYLCASSLASGGAFFGQGTRLTVV.